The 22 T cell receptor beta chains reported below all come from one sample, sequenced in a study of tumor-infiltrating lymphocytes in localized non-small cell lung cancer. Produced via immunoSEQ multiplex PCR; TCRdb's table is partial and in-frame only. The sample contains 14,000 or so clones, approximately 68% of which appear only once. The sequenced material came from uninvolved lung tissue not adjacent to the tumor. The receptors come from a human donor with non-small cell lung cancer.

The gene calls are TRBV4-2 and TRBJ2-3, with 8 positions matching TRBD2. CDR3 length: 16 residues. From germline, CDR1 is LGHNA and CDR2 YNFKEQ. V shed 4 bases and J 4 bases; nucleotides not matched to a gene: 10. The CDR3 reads CASSLGGVAGSDTQYF. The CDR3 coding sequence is TGTGCCAGCAGCCTGGGAGGGGTAGCGGGATCAGATACGCAGTATTTT.

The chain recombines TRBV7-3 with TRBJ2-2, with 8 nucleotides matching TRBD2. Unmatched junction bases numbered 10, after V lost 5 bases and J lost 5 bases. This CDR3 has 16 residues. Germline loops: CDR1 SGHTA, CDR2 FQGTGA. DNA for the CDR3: TGTGCCAGCAGCCCACAACCGGGACTAGGGACCGGGGAGCTGTTTTTT. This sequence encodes CASSPQPGLGTGELFF.

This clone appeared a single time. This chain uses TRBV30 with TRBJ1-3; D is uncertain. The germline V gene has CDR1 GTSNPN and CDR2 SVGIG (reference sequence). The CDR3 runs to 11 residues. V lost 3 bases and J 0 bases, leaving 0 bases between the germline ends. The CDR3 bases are TGTGCCTGGAGCTCTGGAAACACCATATATTTT. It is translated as CAWSSGNTIYF.

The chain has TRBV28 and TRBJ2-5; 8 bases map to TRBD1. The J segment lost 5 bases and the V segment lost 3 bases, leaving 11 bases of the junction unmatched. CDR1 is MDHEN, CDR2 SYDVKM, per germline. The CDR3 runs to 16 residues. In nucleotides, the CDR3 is TGTGCCAGCAGTTTCATCCTATCAGGGGGCGTGGAGACCCAGTACTTC. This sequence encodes CASSFILSGGVETQYF.

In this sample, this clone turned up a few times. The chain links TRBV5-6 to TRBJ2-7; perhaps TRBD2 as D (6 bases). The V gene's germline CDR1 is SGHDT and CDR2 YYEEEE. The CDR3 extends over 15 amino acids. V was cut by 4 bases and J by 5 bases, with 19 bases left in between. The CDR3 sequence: CASSDGGQGSNEQYF. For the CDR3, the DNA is TGTGCCAGCAGCGATGGAGGGCAGGGATCGAACGAGCAGTACTTC.

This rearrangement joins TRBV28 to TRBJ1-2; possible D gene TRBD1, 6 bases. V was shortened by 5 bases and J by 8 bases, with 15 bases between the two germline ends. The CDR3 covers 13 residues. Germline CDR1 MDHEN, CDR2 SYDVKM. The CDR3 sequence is CASSEDSYYGYTF. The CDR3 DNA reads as TGTGCCAGCAGTGAGGACAGCTATTACGGCTACACCTTC.

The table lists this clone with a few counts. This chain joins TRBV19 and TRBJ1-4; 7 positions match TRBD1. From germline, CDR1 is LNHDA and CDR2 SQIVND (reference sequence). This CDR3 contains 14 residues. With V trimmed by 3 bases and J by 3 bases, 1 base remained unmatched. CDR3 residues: CASSIGQANEKLFF. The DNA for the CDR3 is TGTGCCAGTAGTATCGGACAGGCTAATGAAAAACTGTTTTTT.

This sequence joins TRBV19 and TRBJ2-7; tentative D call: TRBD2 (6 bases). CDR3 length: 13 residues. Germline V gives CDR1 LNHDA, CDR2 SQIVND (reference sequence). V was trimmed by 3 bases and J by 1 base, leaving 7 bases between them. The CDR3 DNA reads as TGTGCCAGTAGTATCAGCGGGTCCTACGAGCAGTACTTC. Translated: CASSISGSYEQYF.

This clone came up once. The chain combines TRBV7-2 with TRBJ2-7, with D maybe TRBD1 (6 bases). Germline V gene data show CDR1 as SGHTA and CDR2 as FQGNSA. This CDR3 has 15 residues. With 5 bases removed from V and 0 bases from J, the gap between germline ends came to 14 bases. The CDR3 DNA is TGTGCCAGCAGCCCCAGGGGCGGTGGCTCCTACGAGCAGTACTTC. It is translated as CASSPRGGGSYEQYF.

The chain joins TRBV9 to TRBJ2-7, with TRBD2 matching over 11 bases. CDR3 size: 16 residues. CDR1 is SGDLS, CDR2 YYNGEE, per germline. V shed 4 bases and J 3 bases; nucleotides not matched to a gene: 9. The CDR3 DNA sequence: TGTGCCAGCAGCCCCATGGGGACTAGCGGAAGCTACGAGCAGTACTTC. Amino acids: CASSPMGTSGSYEQYF.

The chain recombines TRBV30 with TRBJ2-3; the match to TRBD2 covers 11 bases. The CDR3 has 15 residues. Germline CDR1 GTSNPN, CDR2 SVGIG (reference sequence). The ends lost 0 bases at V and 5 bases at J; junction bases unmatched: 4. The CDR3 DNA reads TGTGCCTGGAGTGTACTAGCGGGAGAAAAAGATACGCAGTATTTT. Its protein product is CAWSVLAGEKDTQYF.

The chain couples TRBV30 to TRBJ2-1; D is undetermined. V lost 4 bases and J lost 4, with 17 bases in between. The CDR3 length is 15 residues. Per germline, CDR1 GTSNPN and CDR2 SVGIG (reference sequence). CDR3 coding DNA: TGTGCCTGGAAGGCAGGAAACTCCAATTACAATGAGCAGTTCTTC. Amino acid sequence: CAWKAGNSNYNEQFF.

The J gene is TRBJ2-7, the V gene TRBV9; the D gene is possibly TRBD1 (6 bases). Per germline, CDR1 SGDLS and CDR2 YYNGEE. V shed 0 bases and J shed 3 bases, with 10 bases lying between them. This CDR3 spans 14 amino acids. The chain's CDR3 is CASSVGQADYEQYF. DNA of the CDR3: TGTGCCAGCAGCGTAGGACAGGCCGACTACGAGCAGTACTTC. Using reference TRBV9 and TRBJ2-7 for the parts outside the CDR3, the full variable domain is DSGVTQTPKHLITATGQRVTLRCSPRSGDLSVYWYQQSLDQGLQFLIQYYNGEERAKGNILERFSAQQFPDLHSELNLSSLELGDSALYFCASSVGQADYEQYFGPGTRLTVT.

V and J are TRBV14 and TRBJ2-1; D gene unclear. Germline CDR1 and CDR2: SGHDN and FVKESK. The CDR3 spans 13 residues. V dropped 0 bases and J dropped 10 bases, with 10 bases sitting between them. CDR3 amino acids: CASSQDLGREQFF. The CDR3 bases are TGTGCCAGCAGCCAAGATCTCGGCAGGGAGCAGTTCTTC. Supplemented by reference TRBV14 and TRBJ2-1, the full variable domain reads EAGVTQFPSHSVIEKGQTVTLRCDPISGHDNLYWYRRVMGKEIKFLLHFVKESKQDESGMPNNRFLAERTGGTYSTLKVQPAELEDSGVYFCASSQDLGREQFFGPGTRLTVL.

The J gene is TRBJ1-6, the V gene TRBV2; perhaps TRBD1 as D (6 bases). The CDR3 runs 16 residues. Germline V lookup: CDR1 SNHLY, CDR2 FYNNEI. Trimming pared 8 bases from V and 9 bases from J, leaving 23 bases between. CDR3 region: CASLTRDTIKSSPLHF. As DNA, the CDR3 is TGTGCCAGCCTCACTCGGGACACAATAAAAAGTTCACCCCTCCACTTT.

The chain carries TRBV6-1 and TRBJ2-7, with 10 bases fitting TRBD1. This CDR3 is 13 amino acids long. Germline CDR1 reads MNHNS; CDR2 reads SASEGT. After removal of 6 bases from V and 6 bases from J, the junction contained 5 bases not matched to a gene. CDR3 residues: CASSRQGAGEQYF. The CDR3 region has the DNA TGTGCCAGCAGCCGACAGGGGGCCGGCGAGCAGTACTTC.

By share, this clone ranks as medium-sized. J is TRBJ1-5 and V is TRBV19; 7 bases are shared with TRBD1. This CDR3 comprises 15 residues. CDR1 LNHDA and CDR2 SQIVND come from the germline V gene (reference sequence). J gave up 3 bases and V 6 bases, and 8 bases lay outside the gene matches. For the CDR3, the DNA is TGTGCCAGTAGGGGACAGATTCTTACCAATCAGCCCCAGCATTTT. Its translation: CASRGQILTNQPQHF. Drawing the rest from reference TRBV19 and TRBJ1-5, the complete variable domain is DGGITQSPKYLFRKEGQNVTLSCEQNLNHDAMYWYRQDPGQGLRLIYYSQIVNDFQKGDIAEGYSVSREKKESFPLTVTSAQKNPTAFYLCASRGQILTNQPQHFGDGTRLSIL.

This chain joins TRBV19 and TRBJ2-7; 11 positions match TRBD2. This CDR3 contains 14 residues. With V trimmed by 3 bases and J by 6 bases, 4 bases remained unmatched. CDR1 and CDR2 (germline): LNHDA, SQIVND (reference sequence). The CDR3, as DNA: TGTGCCAGTAGTATTGGGACTAGCGGAAGCGAGCAGTACTTC. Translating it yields CASSIGTSGSEQYF.

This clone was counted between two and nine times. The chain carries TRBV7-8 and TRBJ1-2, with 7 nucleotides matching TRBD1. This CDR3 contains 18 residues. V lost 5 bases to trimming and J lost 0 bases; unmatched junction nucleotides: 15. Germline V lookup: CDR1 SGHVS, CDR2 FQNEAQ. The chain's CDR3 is CASSLTGTASLANYGYTF. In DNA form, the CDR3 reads TGTGCCAGCAGCCTGACCGGGACAGCTTCTCTAGCTAACTATGGCTACACCTTC.

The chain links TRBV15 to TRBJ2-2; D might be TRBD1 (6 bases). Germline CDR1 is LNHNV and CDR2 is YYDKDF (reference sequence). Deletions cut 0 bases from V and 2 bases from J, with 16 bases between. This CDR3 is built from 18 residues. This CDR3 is CATSRDRSGTTNTGELFF. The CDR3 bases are TGTGCCACCAGCAGAGATCGTAGTGGGACAACCAACACCGGGGAGCTGTTTTTT.

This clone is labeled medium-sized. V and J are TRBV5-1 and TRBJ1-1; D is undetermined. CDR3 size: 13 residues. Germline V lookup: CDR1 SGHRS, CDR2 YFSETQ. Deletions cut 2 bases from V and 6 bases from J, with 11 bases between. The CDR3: CASSLEGSAEAFF. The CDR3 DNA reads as TGCGCCAGCAGCTTAGAGGGAAGCGCTGAAGCTTTCTTT.

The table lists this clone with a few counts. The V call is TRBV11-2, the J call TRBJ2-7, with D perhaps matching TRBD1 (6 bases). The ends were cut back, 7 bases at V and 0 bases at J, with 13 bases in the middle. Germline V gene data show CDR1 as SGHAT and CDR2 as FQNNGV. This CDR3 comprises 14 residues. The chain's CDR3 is CASTWRTDSYEQYF. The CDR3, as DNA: TGTGCCAGCACCTGGAGGACAGACTCCTACGAGCAGTACTTC.